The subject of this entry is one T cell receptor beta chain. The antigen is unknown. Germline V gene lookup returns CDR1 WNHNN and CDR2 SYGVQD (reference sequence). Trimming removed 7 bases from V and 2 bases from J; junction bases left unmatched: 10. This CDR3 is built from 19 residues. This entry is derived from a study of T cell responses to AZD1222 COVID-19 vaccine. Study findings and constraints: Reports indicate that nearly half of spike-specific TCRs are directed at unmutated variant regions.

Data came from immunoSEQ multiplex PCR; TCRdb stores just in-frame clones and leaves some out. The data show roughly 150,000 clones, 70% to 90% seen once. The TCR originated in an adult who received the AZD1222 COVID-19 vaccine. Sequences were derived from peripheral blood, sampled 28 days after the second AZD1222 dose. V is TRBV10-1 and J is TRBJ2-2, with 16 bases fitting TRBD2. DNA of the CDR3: TGCGCCAGCAACCCGGGACTAGCGGGAGGGCCAACAAACACCGGGGAGCTGTTTTTT. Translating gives CASNPGLAGGPTNTGELFF.